This T cell receptor (beta chain) was profiled in a study of blood T cell repertoires in COVID-19. Across the study: The samples span acute and convalescent COVID-19 from the United States, Italy and Spain.

In the original analysis: Scientists estimated how many nucleated cells there were by amplifying reference gene primers. Here immunoSEQ multiplex PCR was the method, and the copy in TCRdb shows in-frame clones only, minus some. V, J and clone size are taken as reported in that table, and D and trimming were inferred from the DNA itself. The table records about 240,000 clones, roughly four fifths of them present only once. This TCR was recovered from a woman under 30 with acute or convalescent COVID-19. The sample consisted of peripheral blood.

CDR3 residues: CASSSGQIAFF. In DNA form, the CDR3 reads TGTGCCAGCAGTTCTGGACAGATTGCTTTCTTT. The rearrangement uses TRBV12-3 or TRBV12-4 and TRBJ1-1, with a tentative D call TRBD1 (6 bases). This CDR3 region has 11 residues. Deletions cut 4 bases from V and 11 bases from J, with 11 bases between.